This T cell receptor (beta chain) was sequenced during a study of tumor-infiltrating lymphocytes in primary liver carcinoma. Total RNA amounting to 500 ng was the source from which TCR beta cDNA was made with a constant-region primer. Three-round nested multiplex PCR performed with slightly modified ARM-PCR produced the TCR beta libraries. The first two PCR rounds, roughly 9 cycles each, used TRBV1-TRBV30 forward primers and a C-beta reverse primer. TCRdb ran MiXCR on the multiplex PCR reads and lists one entry per CDR3 protein. The sample holds about 120,000 distinct CDR3 sequences, nearly 70% seen once. For each extraction, RNA and DNA were obtained together from roughly 20-30 mg of unsorted bulk tissue. Donors underwent surgery for histopathologically diagnosed primary liver carcinoma. The V gene's germline CDR1 is MNHEY and CDR2 SVGAGI. The CDR3 spans 14 residues.

The source of this sequence is a woman aged 55-69 years with primary liver carcinoma and hepatitis B virus infection. The sample taken for sequencing was tumor-adjacent normal liver tissue. This chain joins TRBV6-5 and TRBJ2-6; D is unclear. The CDR3 DNA is TGTGCTAACAGTTGGGGCTCTGGGGCCAACGTCCTGACTTTC. It translates to CANSWGSGANVLTF.